Following are 10 T cell receptor beta chains from one sample sequenced in a study of immune evolution from preneoplasia to lung adenocarcinoma. Generated by immunoSEQ multiplex PCR, the TCRdb table keeps only in-frame clones and is missing some. The sample lists thousands of clones, roughly 80% seen once, with approximately 4% in the top ten. Sequenced input: FFPE invasive lung adenocarcinoma tissue. All receptors come from a person aged 55-75 years with lung adenocarcinoma.

The chain uses TRBV7-2 and TRBJ2-7, with TRBD2 as a possible D gene (5 bases). V gave up 8 bases and J gave up 4 bases, with 15 bases separating them. The length of the CDR3 is 13 residues. The V gene's germline CDR1 is SGHTA and CDR2 FQGNSA. This CDR3 reads CASGERPGYEQYF. The DNA of the CDR3 is TGTGCCAGCGGGGAGAGGCCGGGGTACGAGCAGTACTTC.

By sample fraction, this clone is large. The rearrangement links TRBV2 to TRBJ2-7; 8 positions match TRBD1. The junction had 11 bases not matched to a gene; V was cut back by 8 bases and J by 5 bases. CDR1 and CDR2 (germline): SNHLY, FYNNEI. The length of the CDR3 is 14 residues. The CDR3 DNA sequence: TGTGCCAGCGGCCTGGACAGGGACGGACACGAGCAGTACTTC. Its protein is CASGLDRDGHEQYF.

The chain joins TRBV5-4 to TRBJ2-6, with TRBD1 identical over 7 bases. CDR1 SGHNT and CDR2 YYREEE come from the germline V gene (reference sequence). Trimming took 5 bases from V and 4 from J; bases not matched to a gene: 9. This CDR3 is 16 amino acids long. As DNA, the CDR3 is TGTGCCAGCAGACCACAAACAGGGGCCGGGGCCAACGTCCTGACTTTC. As protein: CASRPQTGAGANVLTF.

V is TRBV7-2 and J is TRBJ2-1; 10 bases are a match to TRBD2. CDR1 SGHTA and CDR2 FQGNSA come from the germline V gene. V gave up 2 bases and J gave up 9 bases; unmatched junction bases: 4. The CDR3 length is 14 residues. The CDR3 sequence is CASSLSGRAREQFF. The CDR3 bases are TGTGCCAGCAGCTTAAGCGGGAGGGCCCGTGAGCAGTTCTTC.

This sequence joins TRBV6-5 and TRBJ1-1, with no clear D. V lost 4 bases, J lost 1 base, and 4 bases lay in between. This CDR3 comprises 12 residues. Germline lookup yields CDR1 MNHEY and CDR2 SVGAGI. Written as DNA, the CDR3 is TGTGCCAGCAGTTCTCGGAACACTGAAGCTTTCTTT. Encoded protein: CASSSRNTEAFF.

The gene calls are TRBV9 and TRBJ2-3; D not certain. This CDR3 spans 13 amino acids. Trimming pared 3 bases from V and 4 bases from J, leaving 9 bases between. CDR1 SGDLS and CDR2 YYNGEE come from the germline V gene. CDR3 residues: CASSASVPDTQYF. CDR3 bases: TGTGCCAGCAGCGCGAGCGTCCCAGATACGCAGTATTTT.

CDR3 bases: TGTGCCAGCAGTTACTCCGAGTACCAAGAGACCCAGTACTTC. It codes for CASSYSEYQETQYF. The J gene is TRBJ2-5, the V gene TRBV6-5, with D unresolved. Trimming removed 0 bases at V and 0 bases at J, with 5 bases between. CDR3 length: 14 residues. Looked up from germline, CDR1 is MNHEY and CDR2 is SVGAGI.

This clone was detected a few times. The chain combines TRBV9 with TRBJ2-7, with D perhaps matching TRBD2 (5 bases). The CDR3 sequence is 15 residues long. CDR1 and CDR2 (germline): SGDLS, YYNGEE. Trimming removed 0 bases from V and 2 bases from J, with 12 bases in between. CDR3 amino acids: CASSVGGIGAYEQYF. The CDR3 coding sequence is TGTGCCAGCAGCGTAGGAGGGATTGGGGCCTACGAGCAGTACTTC.

CDR3 bases: TGTGCCAGCCAGACCGGGACAGCCTTCCAAGAGACCCAGTACTTC. The encoded protein is CASQTGTAFQETQYF. J is TRBJ2-5 and V is TRBV7-9; 7 nucleotides agree with TRBD1. The CDR3 is 15 amino acids. Germline V gene data show CDR1 as SEHNR and CDR2 as FQNEAQ (reference sequence). Trimming removed 8 bases from V and 1 base from J; junction bases left unmatched: 10.

The gene calls are TRBV11-3 and TRBJ2-1; D unclear. Between the trimmed V and J ends, which lost 5 bases and 3 bases, there was a span of 8 bases. Germline CDR1 is SGHNT and CDR2 is YENEEA. There are 13 residues in the CDR3. The CDR3 sequence: CASSRASYNEQFF. The CDR3 DNA reads TGTGCCAGCAGCAGGGCTAGCTACAATGAGCAGTTCTTC.